Listed here is a single T cell receptor (beta chain). The data are from a study of T cells in localized non-small cell lung cancer. Profiling relied on immunoSEQ multiplex PCR, and the TCRdb table lists in-frame clones only, not all of them. The sample contains some 78,000 clones, 84% of which appear only once. The receptor comes from a man between 40 and 69 years old with stage I lung adenocarcinoma. This specimen was peripheral blood, taken before any cancer treatment.

Here the CDR3 DNA reads TGTGCCAGTAGTCCATTCCTTGGGCAGGGGCAGTATGGCTACACCTTC. Protein sequence: CASSPFLGQGQYGYTF. The gene calls are TRBV19 and TRBJ1-2, with TRBD1 as a possible D gene (6 bases). The CDR3 is 16 amino acids. The germline V gene has CDR1 LNHDA and CDR2 SQIVND (reference sequence). V lost 5 bases and J 5 bases, leaving 21 bases between the germline ends.